The sample holds a few counts of the clone carrying this TCR beta chain. Its antigen is still unknown. The data were taken from a study of human T cells and chemical hapten exposure. About the research overall: TCR yield per sample varied, mainly due to pooled library volumes. Study-wide points: Unchanged with DPC sensitization were TCRs above 1 in 1000 frequency.

Germline loops: CDR1 SGHVS, CDR2 FQNEAQ. The CDR3 runs 16 residues. V lost 5 bases, J lost 7 bases, and 8 bases stayed unmatched. Total RNA was isolated from whole blood that had not been fractionated. Library construction involved attaching unique molecular identifiers to individual cDNA molecules, which allowed quantitative, reproducible TCR counting. Original methodology: There were a median of approximately 96,000 TCRs per sample, with a range from about 20,000 to 700,000. TCRdb ran MiXCR on the 5' RACE reads and lists one entry per CDR3 protein. The V and J calls follow TCRdb's processing rather than the paper's. The sample has more than 75,000 distinct CDR3 sequences, about 15% seen once; the top ten hold nearly 7%.

The chain uses TRBV7-8 and TRBJ1-6; 10 nucleotides line up with TRBD1. This receptor was obtained from a female donor in good health. CDR3 sequence reads: CASSPDRGLRNSPLHF. CDR3 in DNA: TGTGCCAGCAGCCCTGACAGGGGGCTTAGGAATTCACCCCTCCACTTT.